Below are 13 T cell receptor beta chains sequenced from a single sample in a study of cytomegalovirus exposure and HLA in healthy donors (dated by TCRdb to about 2017). Library prep was done by the immunoSEQ multiplex PCR assay. A mixture of 60 forward primers for TCR Vbeta segments and 13 reverse primers for TCR Jbeta segments was used in the multiplex PCR. The source is immuneACCESS, and TCRdb retained only in-frame sequences with V and J called. Part of the clones is not carried over; for the studies checked, unresolved V genes explain less than half of this, and the remainder is unexplained. The sample data list about 100,000 clones, and around three quarters of these were observed just once. Together, the top ten hold approximately 3% of the sample. The sequencing input was PBMCs. These receptors were taken from a woman between 35 and 50 years old in good health and CMV-seronegative.

Only a few counts were recorded for this clone. The chain links TRBV21-1 to TRBJ2-7; TRBD1 is the table's D call, not checked against the DNA. TRBV21-1 is termed a pseudogene. The CDR3 is 12 amino acids. The CDR3 coding sequence is TGTGCCAGCACCGTGGACACGCTCGAGCAGTACTTC. This encodes CASTVDTLEQYF.

The genes are TRBV7-2 and TRBJ2-7, with a possible D match to TRBD1 (5 bases). This CDR3 region has 14 residues. The germline CDR1 and CDR2 sequences are SGHTA and FQGNSA. Trimming took off 6 bases at V and 2 bases at J, with 14 bases between the two ends. The CDR3 sequence is CASRLAGLTYEQYF. The CDR3 region has the DNA TGTGCCAGCAGGCTGGCAGGGCTCACCTACGAGCAGTACTTC.

V and J are TRBV6-5 and TRBJ2-1, with a possible D match to TRBD1 (5 bases). Trimming left V 0 bases short and J 6 bases short, with 9 bases between. This CDR3 has 14 amino acids. In germline, CDR1 is MNHEY, CDR2 SVGAGI. CDR3 protein: CASSYSLGVNEQFF. The CDR3 nucleotides read TGTGCCAGCAGTTACTCGCTAGGGGTCAATGAGCAGTTCTTC.

The chain employs TRBV21-1 and TRBJ2-2; TRBD1 is the table's D call, not checked against the DNA. TRBV21-1 is a pseudogene locus. The CDR3 has 19 residues. The CDR3 DNA reads as TGTGCCAGCAGCAAATGTTGGGTCTGGCCGGGACAACCTACCGGGGAGCTGTTTTTT. Translation: CASSKCWVWPGQPTGELFF.

V usage is TRBV15 and J usage is TRBJ2-4; D perhaps matches TRBD1 (7 bases). The CDR3 has 15 amino acids. Germline CDR1 LNHNV, CDR2 YYDKDF (reference sequence). The V end was cut by 3 bases, the J end by 6 bases, with 15 bases between. The CDR3 nucleotides are TGTGCCACCAGCAGGGGGCGGGACAGTGGAAACATTCAGTACTTC. This sequence encodes CATSRGRDSGNIQYF.

The chain carries TRBV4-3 and TRBJ2-3; no reliable D call. The germline gives CDR1 LGHNA, CDR2 YSLEER. The CDR3 has 14 amino acids. V lost 4 bases and J 2 bases, leaving 10 bases between the germline ends. Here the CDR3 reads CASSLGEDTDTQYF. The CDR3 region has the DNA TGCGCCAGCAGCCTAGGCGAGGACACAGATACGCAGTATTTT.

This chain uses TRBV30 with TRBJ1-2; TRBD1 matches at 7 bases. V shed 0 bases, J shed 3 bases, and the junction held 13 bases outside the gene matches. This CDR3 region has 17 residues. Germline lookup yields CDR1 GTSNPN and CDR2 SVGIG (reference sequence). DNA for the CDR3: TGTGCCTGGAGTGTACCCATCTACAGGGGCGGACACTATGGCTACACCTTC. This gives the protein CAWSVPIYRGGHYGYTF.

V gene TRBV6-1 combines with J gene TRBJ2-6, with D perhaps being TRBD1 or TRBD2 (6 bases each). CDR3 size: 16 residues. Per the germline V gene, CDR1 is MNHNS and CDR2 is SASEGT. V lost 5 bases, J lost 3 bases, and 14 bases lay in between. CDR3 DNA: TGTGCCAGCAGTCAAGGGGGGCAGATTGGGGCCAACGTCCTGACTTTC. Encoded protein: CASSQGGQIGANVLTF.

The chain couples TRBV5-1 to TRBJ2-2; 8 nucleotides agree with TRBD1. The V and J ends lost 4 bases and 7 bases, in that order; junction bases with no gene match: 6. This CDR3 region has 14 residues. Germline assignment: CDR1 SGHRS and CDR2 YFSETQ. The CDR3: CASSRGQGNGELFF. The CDR3 nucleotides read TGCGCCAGCAGCCGTGGACAGGGAAACGGGGAGCTGTTTTTT.

J is TRBJ1-5 and V is TRBV7-8; D is uncertain. Looked up from germline, CDR1 is SGHVS and CDR2 is FQNEAQ. Trimming removed 4 bases at V and 5 bases at J, with 12 bases between. The CDR3 is 14 amino acids. The CDR3 loop reads CASSWRSRDQPQHF. The DNA for the CDR3 is TGTGCCAGCAGCTGGAGAAGTAGAGATCAGCCCCAGCATTTT.

This rearrangement joins TRBV7-9 to TRBJ1-5; D is uncertain. Deletions cut 2 bases from V and 2 bases from J, with 10 bases between. CDR1 is SEHNR, CDR2 FQNEAQ, per germline (reference sequence). The CDR3 has 15 amino acids. The CDR3 bases are TGTGCCAGCAGCTTATCCCGCGTTGGCAATCAGCCCCAGCATTTT. This encodes CASSLSRVGNQPQHF.

This clone is a singleton in its sample. The V gene is TRBV28, the J gene TRBJ1-4, with 11 bases aligning to TRBD1. V lost 6 bases to trimming and J lost 8 bases; unmatched junction nucleotides: 8. Germline CDR1 is MDHEN and CDR2 is SYDVKM. The CDR3 consists of 15 residues. The CDR3 region is CASSVMGQGDEKLFF. DNA of the CDR3: TGTGCCAGCAGCGTCATGGGACAGGGGGACGAAAAACTGTTTTTT.

The chain links TRBV4-3 to TRBJ2-1; 7 bases align to TRBD2. Germline-derived CDR1 and CDR2 are LGHNA and YSLEER. The V segment lost 0 bases and the J segment 0 bases; nucleotides outside the gene matches: 5. CDR3 length: 17 residues. In DNA form, the CDR3 reads TGCGCCAGCAGCCAAGATTCTAGCGGTAGCTCCTACAATGAGCAGTTCTTC. Protein: CASSQDSSGSSYNEQFF.